Below are 8 T cell receptor beta chains sequenced from a single sample in a study of cytomegalovirus exposure and HLA in healthy donors. With 60 Vbeta and 13 Jbeta primers, the PCR was carried out. Some clones are missing from TCRdb's copy, which holds only in-frame ones; the method was immunoSEQ multiplex PCR. The repertoire holds around 150,000 clones, with 70% to 90% as singletons. Material for sequencing was PBMCs. These receptors were collected from a young man in good health and CMV-seropositive.

On this clone itself: Other DNA sequences in the sample encode the same CDR3. The rearrangement links TRBV7-2 to TRBJ2-7; D is unresolved. Between the trimmed V and J ends, which lost 1 base and 2 bases, there was a span of 6 bases. Germline CDR1 SGHTA, CDR2 FQGNSA. The CDR3 runs 13 residues. The CDR3 coding sequence is TGTGCCAGCAGCTTAGGAGGCCCCTACGAGCAGTACTTC. Its protein is CASSLGGPYEQYF.

The chain joins TRBV11-2 to TRBJ2-1; D possibly corresponds to TRBD2 (6 bases). Germline loops: CDR1 SGHAT, CDR2 FQNNGV. V dropped 5 bases and J dropped 10 bases, with 15 bases sitting between them. The CDR3 totals 13 residues. In DNA form, the CDR3 reads TGTGCCAGCAGCCCTGGGACTTTCAAAGAGCAGTTCTTC. Translating it yields CASSPGTFKEQFF.

V is TRBV5-6 and J is TRBJ1-2, with D perhaps TRBD1 (6 bases). Germline V lookup: CDR1 SGHDT, CDR2 YYEEEE. The CDR3 spans 14 residues. V was cut by 0 bases and J by 3 bases, with 9 bases left in between. This chain's CDR3 is CASSLEGVDYGYTF. CDR3 sequence (DNA): TGTGCCAGCAGCTTGGAGGGGGTGGACTATGGCTACACCTTC.

V is TRBV2 and J is TRBJ2-3, with 11 bases aligning to TRBD2. The germline V gene has CDR1 SNHLY and CDR2 FYNNEI. The CDR3 spans 14 residues. Trimming cost V 3 bases and J 9 bases; bases outside gene matches: 5. The CDR3 DNA follows: TGTGCCAGCAGTGATTCACTAGCGGGAGCAACGCAGTATTTT. Translation gives CASSDSLAGATQYF.

The chain has TRBV2 and TRBJ2-3, with 10 positions matching TRBD1. Per germline, CDR1 SNHLY and CDR2 FYNNEI. This CDR3 has 14 amino acids. J gave up 6 bases and V 10 bases, and 10 bases lay outside the gene matches. CDR3: CATGRDRGPDTQYF. The CDR3 nucleotides are TGTGCCACAGGACGGGACAGGGGACCGGATACGCAGTATTTT.

This clone appeared a few times. V and J are TRBV9 and TRBJ2-1; D is perhaps TRBD2 (5 bases). V was pared by 4 bases and J by 7 bases, with 21 bases between. The germline V gene has CDR1 SGDLS and CDR2 YYNGEE. The CDR3 is made up of 16 amino acids. The CDR3 sequence is CASSPEVALLVNEQFF. The CDR3 coding sequence is TGTGCCAGCAGCCCCGAAGTAGCTCTACTAGTGAATGAGCAGTTCTTC.

The rearrangement uses TRBV6-6 and TRBJ1-6; D remains ambiguous. Germline V gives CDR1 MNHNY, CDR2 SVGAGI (reference sequence). The V gene lost 6 bases and the J gene lost 0 bases, with 12 bases spanning the gap. The CDR3 is 16 residues long. The CDR3 region is CASSPTPSSYNSPLHF. CDR3 bases: TGTGCCAGCAGCCCCACCCCGAGCTCCTATAATTCACCCCTCCACTTT.

The V and J genes are TRBV6-5 and TRBJ1-5, with a weak D call TRBD1 (5 bases). This CDR3 is built from 15 residues. Germline loops: CDR1 MNHEY, CDR2 SVGAGI. V was cut by 5 bases and J by 0 bases, with 11 bases left in between. CDR3: CASSPDSLSNQPQHF. Here the CDR3 DNA reads TGTGCCAGCAGTCCCGACAGCCTTAGCAATCAGCCCCAGCATTTT.